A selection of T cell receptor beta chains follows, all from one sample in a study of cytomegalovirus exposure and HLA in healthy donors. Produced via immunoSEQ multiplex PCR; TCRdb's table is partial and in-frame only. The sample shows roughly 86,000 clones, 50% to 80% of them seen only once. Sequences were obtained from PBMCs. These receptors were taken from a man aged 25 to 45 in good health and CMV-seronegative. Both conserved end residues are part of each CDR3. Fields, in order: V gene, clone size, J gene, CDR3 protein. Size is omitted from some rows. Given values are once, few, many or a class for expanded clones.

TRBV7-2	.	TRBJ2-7	CASSLGGGYEQYF
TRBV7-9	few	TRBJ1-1	CAGHRQGSNTEAFF
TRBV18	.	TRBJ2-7	CASSPPSRGGAQYEQYF
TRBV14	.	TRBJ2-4	CASSQGRRATKNIQYF
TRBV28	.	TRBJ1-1	CASSFWGAEAFF
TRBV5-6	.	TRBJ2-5	CASSHQGNQETQYF
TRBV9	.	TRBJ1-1	CASSESGDTEAFF
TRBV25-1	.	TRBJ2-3	CASSERGGGTDTQYF
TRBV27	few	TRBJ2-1	CASSLSTSYNEQFF
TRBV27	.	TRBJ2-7	CASSFGDSLDYEQYF
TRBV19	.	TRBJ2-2	CASRDTSPAGELFF
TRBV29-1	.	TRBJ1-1	CSLRRDGGRAFF
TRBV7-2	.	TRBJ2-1	CASSAGVGGFAEQFF
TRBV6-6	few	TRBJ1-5	CASSGGGHISNQPQHF
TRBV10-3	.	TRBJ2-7	CATDGGRITYF
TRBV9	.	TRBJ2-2	CASSYMGGQGTGELFF
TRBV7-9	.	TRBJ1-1	CASSSQTGNKEAFF
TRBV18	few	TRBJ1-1	CASSPSGVRRTEAFF
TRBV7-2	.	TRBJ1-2	CASSLAPGPPDGYTF
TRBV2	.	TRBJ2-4	CAYRAGYIQYF
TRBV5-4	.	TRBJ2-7	CASSILAGQTPYEQYF
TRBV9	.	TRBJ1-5	CASSSRGNSNQPQHF
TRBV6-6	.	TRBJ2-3	CASSYWSRGGKDTQYF
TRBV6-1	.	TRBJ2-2	CASSARGRKLPGELFF
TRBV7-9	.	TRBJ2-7	CASSPPAGLAGYEQYF
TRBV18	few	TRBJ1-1	CASSPKDGLTEAFF
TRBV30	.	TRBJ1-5	CAWSVQGVGQPQHF
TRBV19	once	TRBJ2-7	CASMGSTSRYEQYF
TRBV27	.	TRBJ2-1	CASSPLDSQQFF
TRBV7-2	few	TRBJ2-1	CASSQGLALNEQFF
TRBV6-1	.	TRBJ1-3	CASCGPSGNTIYF
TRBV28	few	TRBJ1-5	CASSLEGTQNQPQHF
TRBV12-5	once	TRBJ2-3	CARGNTDTQYF
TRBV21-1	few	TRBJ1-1	CASSKRTGSTEAFF
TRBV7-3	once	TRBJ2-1	CASSLSSGMTEQFF
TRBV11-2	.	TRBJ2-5	CASSLSLAPETQYF
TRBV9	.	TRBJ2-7	CASSPSGQGSRALYEQYF
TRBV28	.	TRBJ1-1	CASSLADRGTEAFF
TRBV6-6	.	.	CASSYGQGSYEQYF
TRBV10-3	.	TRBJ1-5	CAIKSTGYNQPQHF
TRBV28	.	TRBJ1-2	CASSLSGTGGGNYGYTF
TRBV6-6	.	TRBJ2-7	CASSYSTEQYF
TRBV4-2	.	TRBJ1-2	CASSPGQALYNYGYTF
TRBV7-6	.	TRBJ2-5	CASSPRFREQETQYF
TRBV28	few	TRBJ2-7	CASSLIAGGSPYEQYF
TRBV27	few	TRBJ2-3	CASSCLTGGGTDTQYF
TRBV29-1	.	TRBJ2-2	CSGSSGSNTGELFF
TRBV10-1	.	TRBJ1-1	CASSWGGETEAFF
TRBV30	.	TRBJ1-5	CAWSGPGTGNQPQHF
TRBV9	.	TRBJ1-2	CASSEGVNGYTF
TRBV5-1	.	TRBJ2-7	CASSSGQFSYEQYF
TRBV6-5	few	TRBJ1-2	CASSPLTGDGYTF
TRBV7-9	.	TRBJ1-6	CASSLLTGGNSPLHF
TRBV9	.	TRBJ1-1	CASSVVGATEAFF
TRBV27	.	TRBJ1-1	CASSRVPFTEAFF
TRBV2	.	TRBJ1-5	CASSEGQGNYQPQHF
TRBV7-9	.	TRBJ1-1	CASKDQAEAFF